This T cell receptor beta chain came from a study of cytomegalovirus exposure and HLA in healthy donors. Overall study results and limits: In a later analysis, CMV-associated beta chains were mostly HLA-associated, it appeared. Reports state that TCR beta sequences accurately predicted most subjects' HLA-A and HLA-B alleles. Most TCR beta V segments were productive about 87% or about 30% of the time in an earlier analysis.

The PCR was carried out with 60 Vbeta primers and 13 Jbeta primers. Under the authors' procedure: Later analysis identified tens of millions of unique TCR beta chains, about 12 million shared. Some clones are missing from TCRdb's copy, which holds only in-frame ones; the method was immunoSEQ multiplex PCR. V and J calls and clone size come straight from that table; D and trimming were deduced from the DNA. The sample yields 100,000 or so clones, more than 65% seen once. About this clone: Its antigen remains unknown.

V trimming: 7 bases; J trimming: 2 bases; junction bases outside the gene matches: 7. This CDR3 has 15 amino acids. Germline V gene sequence: CDR1 SNHLY, CDR2 FYNNEI. Input material: PBMCs. This rearrangement joins TRBV2 to TRBJ2-5; TRBD2 agrees at 10 bases. The receptor was isolated from a man aged 30 to 39 in good health and CMV-seronegative. The DNA of the CDR3 is TGTGCCAGCACCTTAGGACTAGCGGTTCAAGAGACCCAGTACTTC. Its translation is CASTLGLAVQETQYF.